This is a list of T cell receptor beta chains from one sample in a study of T cells in Graves' hyperthyroidism and ophthalmopathy. In TCRdb, the multiplex PCR reads were re-called with MiXCR into one record per CDR3 protein. Seen here are hundreds of thousands of distinct CDR3 sequences, over 35% observed once, and the top ten hold approximately 10%. Sequencing used blood. The receptors were sampled from a man in his late teens or twenties with Graves' hyperthyroidism. Both conserved end residues are part of each CDR3. Each record gives: J gene, clone size, D gene, CDR3 length, V gene, CDR3 protein, CDR3 DNA. D genes are given only for firm matches. Clone size is given for some rows only: seen once, a few or many times, or a class if the clone is expanded.

J: TRBJ1-4; size: many; D: .; length: 14; V: TRBV7-9; CDR3: CASSLLDRNEKLFF; DNA: TGTGCCAGCAGCTTGCTCGACAGGAATGAAAAACTGTTTTTT
J: TRBJ2-7; size: many; D: TRBD2; length: 16; V: TRBV24-1; CDR3: CATSDGRDYTSYEQYF; DNA: TGTGCCACCAGTGACGGCCGGGACTATACCTCCTACGAGCAGTACTTC
J: TRBJ2-6; size: .; D: .; length: 16; V: TRBV5-1; CDR3: CASSRGTFSGANVLTF; DNA: TGCGCCAGCAGCCGGGGAACTTTCTCTGGGGCCAACGTCCTGACTTTC
J: TRBJ2-6; size: .; D: .; length: 14; V: TRBV10-1; CDR3: CASSRDPSIHVLTF; DNA: TGCGCCAGCAGTAGGGACCCCTCCATCCACGTCCTGACTTTC
J: TRBJ2-5; size: many; D: .; length: 12; V: TRBV20-1; CDR3: CSARRGQETQYF; DNA: TGCAGTGCTAGGCGGGGCCAAGAGACCCAGTACTTC
J: TRBJ2-2; size: few; D: .; length: 14; V: TRBV9; CDR3: CASSVELGAGELFF; DNA: TGTGCCAGCAGCGTGGAGCTAGGGGCCGGGGAGCTGTTTTTT
J: TRBJ2-2; size: .; D: TRBD2; length: 18; V: TRBV9; CDR3: CASSVIAGSPGATGELFF; DNA: TGTGCCAGCAGCGTAATAGCGGGAAGCCCTGGGGCCACCGGGGAGCTGTTTTTT
J: TRBJ2-3; size: .; D: .; length: 15; V: TRBV9; CDR3: CASSVEAGRTDTQYF; DNA: TGTGCCAGCAGCGTAGAGGCGGGGCGCACAGATACGCAGTATTTT
J: TRBJ1-5; size: few; D: TRBD1; length: 15; V: TRBV9; CDR3: CASSQARQGGQPQHF; DNA: TGTGCCAGCAGCCAAGCGCGACAGGGTGGTCAGCCCCAGCATTTT
J: TRBJ2-5; size: .; D: .; length: 16; V: TRBV9; CDR3: CASSVSPREREETQYF; DNA: TGTGCCAGCAGCGTATCCCCGCGGGAACGAGAAGAGACCCAGTACTTC
J: TRBJ2-7; size: few; D: .; length: 14; V: TRBV7-2; CDR3: CASSSVTREYEQYF; DNA: TGTGCCAGCAGCTCAGTTACTAGGGAATACGAGCAGTACTTC
J: TRBJ1-1; size: .; D: .; length: 14; V: TRBV20-1; CDR3: CSARDDIGNTEAFF; DNA: TGCAGTGCTAGAGATGATATAGGAAACACTGAAGCTTTCTTT
J: TRBJ1-2; size: many; D: .; length: 13; V: TRBV5-5; CDR3: CASSPPAHYGYTF; DNA: TGTGCCAGCAGCCCGCCCGCTCACTATGGCTACACCTTC
J: TRBJ1-1; size: few; D: TRBD1; length: 14; V: TRBV3-1; CDR3: CASSQTGSSAEAFF; DNA: TGTGCCAGCAGCCAGACAGGGAGTTCGGCTGAAGCTTTCTTT
J: TRBJ2-5; size: .; D: .; length: 14; V: TRBV7-6; CDR3: CASSENPGRETQYF; DNA: TGTGCCAGCAGTGAGAACCCCGGACGGGAGACCCAGTACTTC
J: TRBJ1-1; size: few; D: .; length: 15; V: TRBV7-2; CDR3: CASSPSHSLNTEAFF; DNA: TGTGCCAGCAGCCCTTCTCACAGTTTGAACACTGAAGCTTTCTTT
J: TRBJ2-7; size: .; D: TRBD2; length: 17; V: TRBV9; CDR3: CASSIGLAGGPSREQYF; DNA: TGTGCCAGCAGCATTGGGCTAGCGGGAGGGCCATCTCGCGAGCAGTACTTC
J: TRBJ1-2; size: many; D: .; length: 12; V: TRBV10-3; CDR3: CAITNSQGNYTF; DNA: TGTGCCATCACTAATTCACAGGGAAACTACACCTTC
J: TRBJ1-2; size: few; D: .; length: 14; V: TRBV20-1; CDR3: CSASDRSVNYGYTF; DNA: TGCAGTGCATCAGACCGAAGCGTAAACTATGGCTACACCTTC
J: TRBJ2-7; size: .; D: .; length: 15; V: TRBV11-2; CDR3: CASSPILGRAYEQYF; DNA: TGTGCCAGCAGCCCCATCCTGGGCAGAGCCTACGAGCAGTACTTC
J: TRBJ1-6; size: .; D: .; length: 15; V: TRBV7-2; CDR3: CASSLWGGSGSPLHF; DNA: TGTGCCAGCAGCTTATGGGGAGGGTCTGGTTCACCCCTCCACTTT
J: TRBJ1-4; size: .; D: TRBD1; length: 15; V: TRBV5-4; CDR3: CASSPLGTGSEKLFF; DNA: TGTGCCAGCAGCCCCCTTGGGACAGGGAGTGAAAAACTGTTTTTT
J: TRBJ1-3; size: many; D: TRBD1; length: 15; V: TRBV12-3/TRBV12-4; CDR3: CASSPGTASGNTIYF; DNA: TGTGCCAGCAGTCCCGGGACAGCCTCTGGAAACACCATATATTTT
J: TRBJ1-1; size: few; D: .; length: 12; V: TRBV12-5; CDR3: CASGPGWTEAFF; DNA: TGTGCTAGTGGCCCCGGATGGACTGAAGCTTTCTTT
J: TRBJ2-2; size: .; D: .; length: 14; V: TRBV29-1; CDR3: CSVRRDTNTGELFF; DNA: TGCAGCGTCAGACGGGACACCAACACCGGGGAGCTGTTTTTT
J: TRBJ2-7; size: many; D: .; length: 13; V: TRBV7-9; CDR3: CASTLPGAEVQYF; DNA: TGTGCCAGCACCCTCCCCGGTGCTGAGGTGCAGTACTTC
J: TRBJ1-2; size: .; D: .; length: 12; V: TRBV9; CDR3: CASSGGGFGYTF; DNA: TGTGCCAGCAGCGGGGGAGGGTTCGGCTACACCTTC
J: TRBJ1-1; size: .; D: .; length: 10; V: TRBV19; CDR3: CASMGPRAFF; DNA: TGTGCCAGTATGGGGCCTCGGGCTTTCTTT
J: TRBJ2-7; size: .; D: .; length: 12; V: TRBV19; CDR3: CAWADSSYEQYF; DNA: TGTGCCTGGGCCGACTCGTCCTACGAGCAGTACTTC
J: TRBJ1-4; size: .; D: .; length: 14; V: TRBV20-1; CDR3: CSATGYGGYEKLFF; DNA: TGCAGTGCTACAGGGTACGGAGGCTATGAAAAACTGTTTTTT
J: TRBJ1-6; size: .; D: TRBD1; length: 16; V: TRBV9; CDR3: CASSHPWTGLLSPLHF; DNA: TGTGCCAGCAGCCATCCCTGGACAGGCCTACTTTCACCCCTCCACTTT
J: TRBJ1-2; size: .; D: .; length: 17; V: TRBV5-1; CDR3: CASSYSTTETGNYGYTF; DNA: TGCGCCAGCAGCTACTCAACCACCGAGACGGGAAACTATGGCTACACCTTC
J: TRBJ2-7; size: many; D: .; length: 12; V: TRBV24-1; CDR3: CAIVPSSYEQYF; DNA: TGTGCCATTGTTCCGAGCTCCTACGAGCAGTACTTC
J: TRBJ2-7; size: .; D: .; length: 14; V: TRBV5-1; CDR3: CASRRGGKGYEQYF; DNA: TGCGCCAGCAGAAGAGGCGGAAAGGGCTACGAGCAGTACTTC
J: TRBJ1-3; size: few; D: .; length: 16; V: TRBV20-1; CDR3: CSARDWTLSSGNTIYF; DNA: TGCAGTGCTAGAGATTGGACGCTAAGCTCTGGAAACACCATATATTTT
J: TRBJ1-1; size: few; D: TRBD1; length: 14; V: TRBV20-1; CDR3: CSARERGQGYEAFF; DNA: TGCAGTGCTAGAGAACGGGGACAGGGCTATGAAGCTTTCTTT
J: TRBJ1-5; size: .; D: .; length: 15; V: TRBV19; CDR3: CASSRQDLGNQPQRF; DNA: TGTGCCAGTAGTCGACAGGACCTGGGGAATCAGCCCCAGCGTTTT
J: TRBJ1-2; size: many; D: TRBD1; length: 13; V: TRBV12-3/TRBV12-4; CDR3: CASSTGGLYGYTF; DNA: TGTGCCAGCAGCACAGGGGGACTCTATGGCTACACCTTC
J: TRBJ2-7; size: many; D: .; length: 13; V: TRBV5-1; CDR3: CASSQTVTYEQYF; DNA: TGCGCCAGCAGCCAAACGGTGACTTACGAGCAGTACTTC
J: TRBJ2-5; size: many; D: TRBD1; length: 15; V: TRBV12-3/TRBV12-4; CDR3: CASSTAGGTGETQYF; DNA: TGTGCCAGCAGTACCGCAGGGGGTACGGGAGAGACCCAGTACTTC
J: TRBJ1-4; size: many; D: TRBD1; length: 18; V: TRBV2; CDR3: CASSELTGTGGGNEKLFF; DNA: TGTGCCAGCAGTGAGCTAACCGGGACAGGGGGCGGTAATGAAAAACTGTTTTTT
J: TRBJ2-7; size: .; D: TRBD2; length: 16; V: TRBV11-2; CDR3: CASSGWTSGSSYEQYF; DNA: TGTGCCAGCAGCGGATGGACTAGCGGGAGTTCCTACGAGCAGTACTTC
J: TRBJ1-5; size: few; D: TRBD1; length: 15; V: TRBV7-2; CDR3: CASSSRGSWGQPQHF; DNA: TGTGCCAGCAGCTCCAGGGGGTCCTGGGGTCAGCCCCAGCATTTT
J: TRBJ1-1; size: many; D: .; length: 13; V: TRBV20-1; CDR3: CSATETDDGEAFF; DNA: TGCAGTGCGACCGAGACAGACGACGGCGAAGCTTTCTTT
J: TRBJ2-7; size: few; D: .; length: 13; V: TRBV7-9; CDR3: CASTQGANYEQYF; DNA: TGTGCCAGCACCCAAGGTGCCAACTACGAGCAGTACTTC
J: TRBJ2-5; size: few; D: TRBD2; length: 17; V: TRBV9; CDR3: CASSVATGGGYQETQYF; DNA: TGTGCCAGCAGCGTAGCTACCGGGGGAGGGTACCAAGAGACCCAGTACTTC
J: TRBJ1-6; size: few; D: .; length: 16; V: TRBV6-5; CDR3: CASSSYRHVNNSPLHF; DNA: TGTGCCAGCAGCTCTTACAGACACGTCAATAATTCACCCCTCCACTTT
J: TRBJ2-6; size: many; D: .; length: 14; V: TRBV29-1; CDR3: CSVLPRHKANVLTF; DNA: TGCAGCGTTCTCCCGCGACATAAGGCCAACGTCCTGACTTTC
J: TRBJ1-6; size: .; D: .; length: 16; V: TRBV9; CDR3: CASSDEKAGYNSPLHF; DNA: TGTGCCAGCAGCGATGAGAAGGCGGGTTATAATTCACCCCTCCACTTT
J: TRBJ2-5; size: few; D: TRBD2; length: 16; V: TRBV9; CDR3: CASSSRLAGVQETQYF; DNA: TGTGCCAGCAGCTCGAGACTAGCGGGGGTACAAGAGACCCAGTACTTC
J: TRBJ2-7; size: few; D: TRBD1; length: 15; V: TRBV7-8; CDR3: CASSAGQGAFYEQYF; DNA: TGTGCCAGCAGCGCGGGACAGGGGGCTTTCTACGAGCAGTACTTC
J: TRBJ2-2; size: .; D: .; length: 17; V: TRBV6-1; CDR3: CASSYPDRALNTGELFF; DNA: TGTGCCAGCAGTTACCCTGACAGAGCCCTTAACACCGGGGAGCTGTTTTTT
J: TRBJ2-2; size: .; D: TRBD2; length: 14; V: TRBV25-1; CDR3: CASKTSRNTGELFF; DNA: TGTGCCAGCAAGACTAGCAGAAACACCGGGGAGCTGTTTTTT
J: TRBJ2-7; size: .; D: .; length: 15; V: TRBV7-8; CDR3: CASSLRRVFPYEQYF; DNA: TGTGCCAGCAGCTTAAGACGGGTGTTCCCCTACGAGCAGTACTTC
J: TRBJ1-1; size: many; D: .; length: 13; V: TRBV19; CDR3: CASMGQWDTEAFF; DNA: TGTGCCAGTATGGGGCAGTGGGACACTGAAGCTTTCTTT
J: TRBJ1-4; size: many; D: .; length: 12; V: TRBV5-1; CDR3: CASSSQGEKLFF; DNA: TGCGCCAGCAGCTCCCAGGGAGAAAAACTGTTTTTT
J: TRBJ1-3; size: .; D: TRBD1; length: 15; V: TRBV12-3/TRBV12-4; CDR3: CASSFPGQLGNTIYF; DNA: TGTGCCAGCAGTTTTCCGGGACAGCTTGGAAACACCATATATTTT
J: TRBJ2-7; size: few; D: .; length: 13; V: TRBV7-9; CDR3: CASSSLYTYEQYF; DNA: TGTGCCAGCAGCTCTCTATATACCTACGAGCAGTACTTC
J: TRBJ1-2; size: many; D: .; length: 12; V: TRBV19; CDR3: CASTLGPYGYTF; DNA: TGTGCCAGTACCTTAGGGCCCTATGGCTACACCTTC
J: TRBJ2-7; size: few; D: .; length: 13; V: TRBV10-2; CDR3: CASTLLGGPRQYF; DNA: TGTGCCAGCACCTTGTTAGGGGGACCTAGGCAGTACTTC